The clone carrying this T cell receptor (beta chain) was seen only once. How the authors handled the data: By means of reference gene primer amplification, nucleated cell counts were estimated. Produced via immunoSEQ multiplex PCR; TCRdb's table is partial and in-frame only. V, J and clone size reflect that table, while D and trimming were determined from the DNA. The repertoire holds 150,000 to 160,000 clones, with over 65% as singletons. With 7 bases removed from V and 9 bases from J, the gap between germline ends came to 22 bases. The CDR3 contains 15 residues. CDR1 is GTSNPN, CDR2 SVGIG, per germline (reference sequence). This specimen belongs to a study of blood T cell repertoires in COVID-19. In the study overall: Samples came from the United States, Italy and Spain, spanning acute and convalescent COVID-19. PBMCs, B-cell-depleted T cells, or T cells were the source of the cDNA or gDNA that made up the material.

Material: peripheral blood. This clonotype was obtained from an elderly man with acute or convalescent COVID-19. The chain couples TRBV30 to TRBJ2-6; possible D gene TRBD2, 7 bases. DNA of the CDR3: TGTGCCTCCCACGGGGAGGGGGGATGGGGCAACGTCCTGACTTTC. It is translated as CASHGEGGWGNVLTF. The full variable domain, in which reference TRBV30 and TRBJ2-6 provide the parts outside the CDR3, is SQTIHQWPATLVQPVGSPLSLECTVEGTSNPNLYWYRQAAGRGLQLLFYSVGIGQISSEVPQNLSASRPQDRQFILSSKKLLLSDSGFYLCASHGEGGWGNVLTFGAGSRLTVL.